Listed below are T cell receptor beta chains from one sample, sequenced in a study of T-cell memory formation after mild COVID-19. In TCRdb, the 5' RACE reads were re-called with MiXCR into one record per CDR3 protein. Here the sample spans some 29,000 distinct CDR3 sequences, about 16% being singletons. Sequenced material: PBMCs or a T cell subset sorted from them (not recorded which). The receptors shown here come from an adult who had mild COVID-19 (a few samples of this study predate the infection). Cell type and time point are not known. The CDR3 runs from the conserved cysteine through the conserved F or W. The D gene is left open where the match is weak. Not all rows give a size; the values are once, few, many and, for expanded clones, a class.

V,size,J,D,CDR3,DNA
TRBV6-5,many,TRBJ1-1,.,CASSSSRTVTEAFF,TGTGCCAGCAGTTCCTCCCGGACTGTAACTGAAGCTTTCTTT
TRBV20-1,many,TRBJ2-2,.,CSARWFGQNTGELFF,TGCAGTGCTAGATGGTTCGGACAGAACACCGGGGAGCTGTTTTTT
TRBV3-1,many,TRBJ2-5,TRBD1,CASSPGGTGQETQYF,TGTGCCAGCAGCCCGGGTGGGACAGGACAAGAGACCCAGTACTTC
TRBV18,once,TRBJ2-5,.,CASSPRRETQYF,TGTGCCAGCTCACCACGGCGAGAGACCCAGTACTTC
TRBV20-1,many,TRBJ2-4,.,CSARDPAGSENIQYF,TGCAGTGCTAGAGATCCGGCGGGAAGTGAAAACATTCAGTACTTC
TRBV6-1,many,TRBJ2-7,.,CASSERWYEQYF,TGTGCCAGCAGTGAAAGGTGGTACGAGCAGTACTTC
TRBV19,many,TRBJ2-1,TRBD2,CASSIVAAGGYNEQFF,TGTGCCAGTAGTATAGTCGCAGCGGGGGGCTACAATGAGCAGTTCTTC
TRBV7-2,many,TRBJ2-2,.,CASSSYKNTGELFF,TGTGCCAGCAGCTCTTACAAGAACACCGGGGAGCTGTTTTTT
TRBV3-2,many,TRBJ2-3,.,CASSQDLTSGRGPDTQYF,TGTGCCAGCAGCCAAGATCTTACTAGCGGGAGAGGCCCAGATACGCAGTATTTT
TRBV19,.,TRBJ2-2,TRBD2,CSSSIAGKREWTGELFF,TGTTCCAGTAGTATAGCAGGGAAGCGGGAGTGGACCGGGGAGCTGTTTTTT
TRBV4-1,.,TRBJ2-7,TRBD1,CASALAGTGDYEQYF,TGCGCCAGCGCCCTTGCCGGGACAGGGGACTACGAGCAGTACTTC
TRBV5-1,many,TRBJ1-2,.,CASSFDGGKVYGYTF,TGCGCCAGCAGCTTTGATGGGGGCAAAGTCTATGGCTACACCTTC
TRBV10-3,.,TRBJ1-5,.,CAISVSGGGQPQHF,TGTGCCATCAGTGTTTCCGGAGGGGGTCAGCCCCAGCATTTT
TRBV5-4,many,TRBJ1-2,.,CASSLPGEYGYTF,TGTGCCAGCAGCTTGCCAGGGGAATATGGCTACACCTTC
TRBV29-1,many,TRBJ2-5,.,CSVAKSRTGLETQYF,TGCAGCGTTGCGAAGAGCCGCACAGGGTTAGAGACCCAGTACTTC
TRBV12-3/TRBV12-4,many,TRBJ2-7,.,CASSLSSDEQYF,TGTGCCAGCAGTTTAAGCTCGGACGAGCAGTACTTC
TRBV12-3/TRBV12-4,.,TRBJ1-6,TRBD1,CASRGQSLANSPLHF,TGTGCCAGCAGGGGACAGAGTCTTGCTAATTCACCCCTCCACTTT
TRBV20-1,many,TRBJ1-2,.,CSARVPGNGGYTF,TGCAGTGCTAGAGTTCCGGGAAACGGTGGCTACACCTTC
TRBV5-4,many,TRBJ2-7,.,CASSLVGGYDEQYF,TGTGCCAGCAGCTTGGTCGGGGGCTACGACGAGCAGTACTTC
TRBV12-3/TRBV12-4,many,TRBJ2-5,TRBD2,CASNPSGTSGGAMLGTQYF,TGTGCCAGCAACCCATCCGGGACTAGCGGGGGAGCCATGCTAGGGACCCAGTACTTC
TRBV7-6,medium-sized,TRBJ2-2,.,CASSPRTALTGELFF,TGTGCCAGCAGCCCCCGGACAGCTCTAACCGGGGAGCTGTTTTTT
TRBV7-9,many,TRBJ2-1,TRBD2,CASSPPLAGVTSYNEQFF,TGTGCCAGCAGCCCGCCGCTAGCGGGCGTCACCTCCTACAATGAGCAGTTCTTC
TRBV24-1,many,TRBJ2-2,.,CATSAVVDTGELFF,TGTGCCACCAGCGCAGTGGTCGACACCGGGGAGCTGTTTTTT
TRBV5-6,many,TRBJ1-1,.,CASSLRGRTEAFF,TGTGCCAGCAGCTTAAGAGGGCGGACTGAAGCTTTCTTT
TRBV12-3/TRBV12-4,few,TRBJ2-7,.,CASSLVPNNEQYF,TGTGCCAGCAGTTTAGTACCAAACAACGAGCAGTACTTC
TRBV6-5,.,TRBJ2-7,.,CASSYDSLEAYEQYF,TGTGCCAGCAGTTACGACTCACTAGAGGCGTACGAGCAGTACTTC
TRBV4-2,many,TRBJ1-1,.,CASSQDSTRPTEAFF,TGTGCCAGCAGCCAAGATTCGACTCGGCCCACTGAAGCTTTCTTT
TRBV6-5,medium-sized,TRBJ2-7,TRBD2,CASTSSGSSYEQYF,TGTGCCAGCACTAGTAGCGGGAGCTCCTACGAGCAGTACTTC
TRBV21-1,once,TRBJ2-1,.,CASSQVPGGLNEQFF,TGTGCCAGCAGTCAAGTCCCGGGAGGGTTGAATGAGCAGTTCTTC
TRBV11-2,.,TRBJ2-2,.,CASSLRRTNTGELFF,TGTGCCAGCAGCTTAAGGCGGACGAACACCGGGGAGCTGTTTTTT
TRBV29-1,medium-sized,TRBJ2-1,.,CSAIGLWTAYNEQFF,TGCAGCGCTATCGGTTTGTGGACAGCCTACAATGAGCAGTTCTTC
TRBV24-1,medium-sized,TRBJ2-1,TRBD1,CATSVQGNEQFF,TGTGCCACCAGCGTACAGGGGAATGAGCAGTTCTTC
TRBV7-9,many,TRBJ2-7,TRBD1,CASSGPGQPYEQYF,TGTGCCAGCAGCGGTCCGGGACAGCCTTACGAGCAGTACTTC
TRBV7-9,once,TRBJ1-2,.,CASSLAGRYYGYTF,TGTGCCAGCAGCTTAGCGGGACGGTACTATGGCTACACCTTC
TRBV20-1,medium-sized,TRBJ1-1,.,CSAPAGGPGTEAFF,TGCAGTGCTCCGGCGGGGGGGCCGGGGACTGAAGCTTTCTTT
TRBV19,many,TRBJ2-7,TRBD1,CASSTRDRNEQYF,TGTGCCAGTAGTACCCGGGACAGGAACGAGCAGTACTTC
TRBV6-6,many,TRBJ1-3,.,CASSYGPSGNTIYF,TGTGCCAGCAGTTACGGGCCCTCTGGAAACACCATATATTTT
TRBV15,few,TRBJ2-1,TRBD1,CATSRLSMTGIDEQFF,TGTGCCACCAGCAGACTTTCGATGACAGGGATTGATGAGCAGTTCTTC
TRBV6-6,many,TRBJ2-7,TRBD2,CASRKLASYEQYF,TGTGCCAGCAGAAAACTAGCGTCCTACGAGCAGTACTTC
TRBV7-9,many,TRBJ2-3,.,CASSTRDTDTQYF,TGTGCCAGCAGCACCCGAGACACAGATACGCAGTATTTT
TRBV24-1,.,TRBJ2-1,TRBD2,CATSDSREREINEQFF,TGTGCCACCAGTGATTCCCGGGAGCGGGAGATAAATGAGCAGTTCTTC
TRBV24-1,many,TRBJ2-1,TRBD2,CATSDLGTSGSWFF,TGTGCCACCAGTGATCTCGGGACTAGCGGGAGTTGGTTCTTC
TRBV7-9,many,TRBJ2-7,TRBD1,CASSLETGASWKQYF,TGTGCCAGCAGCTTAGAGACAGGGGCCTCGTGGAAGCAGTACTTC
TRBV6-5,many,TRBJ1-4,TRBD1,CASSRDRRFEKLFF,TGTGCCAGCAGTCGGGACAGACGGTTTGAAAAACTGTTTTTT
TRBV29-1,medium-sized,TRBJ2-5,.,CSVSGNGEETQYF,TGCAGCGTCTCGGGAAACGGGGAAGAGACCCAGTACTTC
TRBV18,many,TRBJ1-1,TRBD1,CASSQGQGVTEAFF,TGTGCCAGCTCACAAGGACAGGGGGTCACTGAAGCTTTCTTT
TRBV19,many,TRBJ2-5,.,CATDFGRAQYF,TGTGCCACCGACTTCGGAAGGGCCCAGTACTTC
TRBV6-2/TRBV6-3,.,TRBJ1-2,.,CASGENYGYTF,TGTGCCAGCGGAGAAAACTATGGCTACACCTTC